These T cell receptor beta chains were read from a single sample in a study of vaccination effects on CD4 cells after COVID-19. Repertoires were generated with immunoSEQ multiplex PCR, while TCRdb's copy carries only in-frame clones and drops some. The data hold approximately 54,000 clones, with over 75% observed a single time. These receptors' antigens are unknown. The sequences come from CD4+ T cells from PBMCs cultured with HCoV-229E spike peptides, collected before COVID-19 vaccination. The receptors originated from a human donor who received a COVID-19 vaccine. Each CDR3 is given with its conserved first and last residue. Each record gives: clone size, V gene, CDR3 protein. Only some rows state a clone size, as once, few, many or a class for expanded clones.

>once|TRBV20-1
CSALGGYTF
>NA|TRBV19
CASSQGFTGSGNTIYF
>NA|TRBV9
CASSVWVGETQYF
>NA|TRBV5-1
CASSASGQSSGNTIYF
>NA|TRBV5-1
CASSVTSTNTGELFF
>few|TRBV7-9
CASSLVGQGGSPLHF
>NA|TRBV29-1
CSVAWDRVNEKLFF
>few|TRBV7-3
CASSPSLRGSLTEAFF
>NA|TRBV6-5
CASSYSQGRQPQHF
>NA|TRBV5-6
CASSEDRRDIQYF
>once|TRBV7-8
CASTWEWRGQEGGYTF
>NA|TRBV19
CASSINPQGVDTQYF
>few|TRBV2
CASSLGQGVNYGYTF
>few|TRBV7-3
CASSLISLAGGQNTGELFF
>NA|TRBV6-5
CASSQYRGSNEKLFF
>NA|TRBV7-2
CASSLSSGEKLFF